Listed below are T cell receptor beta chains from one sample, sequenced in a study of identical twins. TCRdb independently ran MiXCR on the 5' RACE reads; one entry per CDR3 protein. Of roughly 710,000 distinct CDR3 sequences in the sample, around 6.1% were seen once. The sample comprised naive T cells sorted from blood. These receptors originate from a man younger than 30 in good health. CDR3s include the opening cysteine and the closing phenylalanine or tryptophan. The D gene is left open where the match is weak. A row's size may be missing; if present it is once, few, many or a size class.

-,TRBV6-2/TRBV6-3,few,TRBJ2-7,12,TGTGCCAGCGCAGGACTTAACTACGAGCAGTACTTC,CASAGLNYEQYF
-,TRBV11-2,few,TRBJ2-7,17,TGTGCCAGCAGCCCGTCCCGATCCGGGACGGGGCAGTCCGAGCAGTACTTC,CASSPSRSGTGQSEQYF
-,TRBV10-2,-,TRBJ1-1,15,TGCGCCACCCTGAATGGGCGGCGGATGAACACTGAAGCTTTCTTT,CATLNGRRMNTEAFF
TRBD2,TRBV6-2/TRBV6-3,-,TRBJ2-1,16,TGTGCCAGCAGTGACCAACTAGCGGCCTCCTACAATGAGCAGTTCTTC,CASSDQLAASYNEQFF
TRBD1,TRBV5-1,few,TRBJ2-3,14,TGCGCCAGCAGTCGAGAGGGGGCTTTAGATACGCAGTATTTT,CASSREGALDTQYF
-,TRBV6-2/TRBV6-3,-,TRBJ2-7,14,TGTGCCAGCACCCACGCAGGGGGGACCTACGAGCAGTACTTC,CASTHAGGTYEQYF
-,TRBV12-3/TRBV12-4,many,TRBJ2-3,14,TGTGCCAGCATCAAAGCGGAGCACACAGATACGCAGTATTTT,CASIKAEHTDTQYF
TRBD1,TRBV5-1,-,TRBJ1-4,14,TGCGCCAGCAGCCTACAGGGGGTAGATGAAAAACTGTTTTTT,CASSLQGVDEKLFF
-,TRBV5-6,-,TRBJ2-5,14,TGTGCCAGCAGCGCACCAGGGACGGGCGAGACCCAGTACTTC,CASSAPGTGETQYF
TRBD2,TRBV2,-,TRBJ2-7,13,TGTGCCAGCAGGGGGGGGGACTCCTACGAGCAGTACTTC,CASRGGDSYEQYF
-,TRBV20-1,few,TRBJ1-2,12,TGCAGTGCTCCCACCTTGGACTATGGCTACACCTTC,CSAPTLDYGYTF
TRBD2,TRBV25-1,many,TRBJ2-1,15,TGTGCCAGCAGTGACACAGCGGGAGCTGGCAATGAGCAGTTCTTC,CASSDTAGAGNEQFF
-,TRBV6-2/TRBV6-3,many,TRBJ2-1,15,TGTGCCAGCAGGGTGTTTAGGTTGGGACACAATGAGCAGTTCTTC,CASRVFRLGHNEQFF
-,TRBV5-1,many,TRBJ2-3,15,TGCGCCAGCAGCTCCTCGACAGCTAGCACAGATACGCAGTATTTT,CASSSSTASTDTQYF
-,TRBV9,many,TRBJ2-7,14,TGTGCCAGCAGCCCCCGGGACACCGCCTACGAGCAGTACTTC,CASSPRDTAYEQYF
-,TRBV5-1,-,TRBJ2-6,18,TGCGCCAGCAGCTTGGAGGCCAGGGGTTCCTCTGGGGCCAACGTCCTGACTTTC,CASSLEARGSSGANVLTF
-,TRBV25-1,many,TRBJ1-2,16,TGTGCCAGCAGTGGTCCGGGACGTCGGGACGGCTATGGCTACACCTTC,CASSGPGRRDGYGYTF
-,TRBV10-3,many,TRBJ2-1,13,TGTGCCATCAGTCCCGGACACACTCCTGAGCAGTTCTTC,CAISPGHTPEQFF
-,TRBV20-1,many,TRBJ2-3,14,TGCAGTGCTAGAGTACGGGGTGAGACAGATACGCAGTATTTT,CSARVRGETDTQYF
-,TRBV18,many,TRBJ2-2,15,TGTGCCAGCTCGCCGGGCCTGCTCAACACCGGGGAGCTGTTTTTT,CASSPGLLNTGELFF
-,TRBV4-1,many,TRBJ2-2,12,TGCGCCAGCAGAGGGGTGGGCGGGGAGCTGTTTTTT,CASRGVGGELFF
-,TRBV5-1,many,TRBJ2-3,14,TGCGCCAGCAGCTTCAATATATACACAGATACGCAGTATTTT,CASSFNIYTDTQYF
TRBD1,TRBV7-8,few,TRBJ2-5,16,TGTGCCAGCAGCTTAGGAGGACAGGGTCACCAAGAGACCCAGTACTTC,CASSLGGQGHQETQYF
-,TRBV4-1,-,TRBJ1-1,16,TGCGCCAGCAGCCAAAGGTGGGCAGGAGACTACACTGAAGCTTTCTTT,CASSQRWAGDYTEAFF
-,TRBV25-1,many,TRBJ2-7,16,TGTGCCAGCAGTGATTTTGTCTCTAGCCCGATTGGGGAGCAGTACTTC,CASSDFVSSPIGEQYF
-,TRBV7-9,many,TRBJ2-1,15,TGTGCCAGCAGCTTAGTGGCGGTCCGCGCCAATGAGCAGTTCTTC,CASSLVAVRANEQFF
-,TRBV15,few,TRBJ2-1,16,TGTGCCACCAGCAGACCGTCAGAGGTTGGGGACAATGAGCAGTTCTTC,CATSRPSEVGDNEQFF
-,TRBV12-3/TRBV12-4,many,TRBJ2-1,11,TGTGCCAGCAGCTCGACAGGCGAGCAGTTCTTC,CASSSTGEQFF
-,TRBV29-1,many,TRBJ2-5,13,TGCAGCACCCGACAGTCCTTGGGGGAGACCCAGTACTTC,CSTRQSLGETQYF
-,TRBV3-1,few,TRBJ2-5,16,TGTGCCAGCAGCCGAGGAATAGGGTTAATCCAAGAGACCCAGTACTTC,CASSRGIGLIQETQYF
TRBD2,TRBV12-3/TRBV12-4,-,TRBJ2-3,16,TGTGCCAGCAGTTTTACGGGAGGCGAATACACAGATACGCAGTATTTT,CASSFTGGEYTDTQYF
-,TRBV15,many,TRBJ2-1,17,TGTGCCACCAGCAGAATTACCGGGACTCGAGCCTACAATGAGCAGTTCTTC,CATSRITGTRAYNEQFF
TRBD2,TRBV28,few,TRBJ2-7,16,TGTGCCAGCAGTTTAAACCCTAGCGGGAGGGCCGTAGAGCAGTACTTC,CASSLNPSGRAVEQYF
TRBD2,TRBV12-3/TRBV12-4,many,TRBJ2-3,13,TGTGCCTCCGCGGGAGTAAGCACAGATACGCAGTATTTT,CASAGVSTDTQYF
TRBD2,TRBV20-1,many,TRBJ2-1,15,TGCAGTGCTAGCCCGCTAGCGGGAGCTTACAATGAGCAGTTCTTC,CSASPLAGAYNEQFF
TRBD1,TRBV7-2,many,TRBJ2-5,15,TGTGCCAGCAGCTCCGGACAGGGAGGAGGAGAGACCCAGTACTTC,CASSSGQGGGETQYF
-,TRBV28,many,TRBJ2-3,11,TGTGCCAGTCAGAAGGGCGATACGCAGTATTTT,CASQKGDTQYF
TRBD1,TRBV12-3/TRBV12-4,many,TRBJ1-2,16,TGTGCCAGCAGTTTTGGCAGGGGGCGCTTTAACTATGGCTACACCTTC,CASSFGRGRFNYGYTF
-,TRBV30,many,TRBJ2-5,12,TGTGCCTGGAGTCCGAGTGGAGAGACCCAGTACTTC,CAWSPSGETQYF
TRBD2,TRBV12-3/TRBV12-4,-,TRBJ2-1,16,TGTGCCAGCAGTACCGCGGGCCCGGGAGGGGTTGTTGAGCAGTTCTTC,CASSTAGPGGVVEQFF
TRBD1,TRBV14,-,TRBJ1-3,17,TGTGCCAGCAGCCAACCGGGACAGAGGATTACCGGAAACACCATATATTTT,CASSQPGQRITGNTIYF
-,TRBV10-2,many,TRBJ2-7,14,TGTGCCAGCAGTGAGGGGGACCGAGCCTACGAGCAGTACTTC,CASSEGDRAYEQYF
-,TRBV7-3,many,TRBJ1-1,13,TGTGCCAGCAGCTTCGTCCAGATCACTGAAGCTTTCTTT,CASSFVQITEAFF
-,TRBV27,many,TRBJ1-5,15,TGTGCCAGCAGTTTATCGGTTGCTGGGGAGCAGCCCCAGCATTTT,CASSLSVAGEQPQHF